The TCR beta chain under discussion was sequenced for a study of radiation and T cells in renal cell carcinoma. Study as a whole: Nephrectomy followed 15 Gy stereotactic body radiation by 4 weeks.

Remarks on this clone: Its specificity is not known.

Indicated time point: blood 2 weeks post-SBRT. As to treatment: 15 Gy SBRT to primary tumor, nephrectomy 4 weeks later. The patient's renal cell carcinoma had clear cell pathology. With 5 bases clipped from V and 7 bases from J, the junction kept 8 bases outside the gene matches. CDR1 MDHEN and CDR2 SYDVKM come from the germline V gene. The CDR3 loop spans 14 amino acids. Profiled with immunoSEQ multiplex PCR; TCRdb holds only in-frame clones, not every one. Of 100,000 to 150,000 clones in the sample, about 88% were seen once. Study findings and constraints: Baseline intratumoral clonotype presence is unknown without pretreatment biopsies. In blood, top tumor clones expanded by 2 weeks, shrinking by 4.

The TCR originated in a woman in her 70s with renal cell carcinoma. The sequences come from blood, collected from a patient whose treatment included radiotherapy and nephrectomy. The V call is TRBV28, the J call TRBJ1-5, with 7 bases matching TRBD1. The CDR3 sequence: CASSLLRGLQPQHF. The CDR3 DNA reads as TGTGCCAGCAGTCTTCTGAGGGGGCTGCAGCCCCAGCATTTT.